A selection of T cell receptor beta chains follows, all from one sample in a study of blood T cell repertoires in COVID-19. TCRdb keeps only in-frame clones here, not all; method: immunoSEQ multiplex PCR. The sample comprises about 50,000 clones, 89% of which are singletons, and around 9% rests with the top ten. The specimen was peripheral blood. The source of these receptors is an older man with active or convalescent COVID-19. Each CDR3 is given with its conserved first and last residue. The order of the fields is J gene, V gene, CDR3 protein.

>TRBJ1-5|TRBV6-2/TRBV6-3
CASSSSYGGNQPQHF
>TRBJ1-4|TRBV5-5
CASSFRSDEKLFF
>TRBJ2-5|TRBV7-3
CASQLAGGPRETQYF
>TRBJ2-7|TRBV7-9
CASSLALREQYF
>TRBJ1-1|TRBV5-6
CASSLRFRALNTEAFF
>TRBJ1-2|TRBV19
CASINVGHGAGYTF
>TRBJ2-2|TRBV7-2
CASRLGRGSTGELFF
>TRBJ2-7|TRBV5-1
CASSLAGTAAYEQYF
>TRBJ2-1|TRBV7-2
CASHRGTSYNEQFF
>TRBJ1-2|TRBV19
CASTPTGGGYGYTF
>TRBJ1-2|TRBV6-5
CVAGNYGYTF
>TRBJ2-1|TRBV7-2
CASSLNAAGVGSYNEQFF
>TRBJ2-2|TRBV5-1
CASSGDRAAGELFF
>TRBJ1-1|TRBV7-8
CASSLAQGAWTEAFF
>TRBJ2-5|TRBV29-1
CSVEDSASGGTLTETQYF
>TRBJ2-2|TRBV4-2
CASSRQTSGSVSGELFF
>TRBJ1-1|TRBV24-1
CATSDAGVRTEAFF
>TRBJ1-4|TRBV9
CASSAGTGATNEKLFF
>TRBJ2-1|TRBV6-5
CASSRLAEYNEQFF
>TRBJ1-1|TRBV20-1
CSASMGLRTLRNTEAFF
>TRBJ1-3|TRBV27
CASSLTASAARRGNTIYF
>TRBJ2-7|TRBV6-6
CASSRAHYEQYF
>TRBJ1-4|TRBV7-6
CASSLEGAGATNEKLFF
>TRBJ1-5|TRBV7-9
CASSLSINQPQHF
>TRBJ2-5|TRBV6-2/TRBV6-3
CASTPRASGETQYF
>TRBJ2-7|TRBV3-1/TRBV3-2
CASSQRTSGNYEQYF
>TRBJ1-2|TRBV6-5
CASSISGSNYGYTF
>TRBJ1-2|TRBV6-2/TRBV6-3
CASSFGQNYGYTF
>TRBJ2-1|TRBV19
CASKASGDYNEQFF
>TRBJ2-2|TRBV5-1
CASSLQGELFF